Below are 30 T cell receptor beta chains sequenced from a single sample in a study of shared clonotypes between healthy human individuals. The method was immunoSEQ multiplex PCR; TCRdb's version includes in-frame clones alone and lacks a portion of them. The sample records about 1.5 million clones, 98% being singletons. Sequencing used naive CD4+ T cells sorted from blood. Sample subset: CD45RA+ positively selected. These receptors originate from a young man in good health.

The genes are TRBV25-1 and TRBJ2-2; 10 bases are shared with TRBD1. This CDR3 contains 17 residues. Trimming cost V 5 bases and J 9 bases; bases outside gene matches: 15. Germline lookup yields CDR1 MGHDK and CDR2 SYGVNS. The CDR3 bases are TGTGCCAGCAGTCCCCCCGGACAGGGGGTTTTAACGAGGGAGCTGTTTTTT. This sequence encodes CASSPPGQGVLTRELFF.

J is TRBJ2-7 and V is TRBV5-5; the match to TRBD1 covers 8 bases. Unmatched junction bases numbered 4, after V lost 4 bases and J lost 4 bases. Per germline, CDR1 SGHKS and CDR2 YYEKEE (reference sequence). CDR3 length: 13 amino acids. CDR3 loop: CASSDRGVYEQYF. For the CDR3, the DNA is TGTGCCAGCAGCGACAGGGGAGTATACGAGCAGTACTTC.

The chain couples TRBV19 to TRBJ2-7; D uncertain. CDR1 is LNHDA, CDR2 SQIVND, per germline (reference sequence). V was trimmed by 7 bases and J by 7 bases, leaving 11 bases between them. The CDR3 loop spans 11 amino acids. The CDR3 DNA reads as TGTGCCAGTACCCTCATATTGGAGCAGTACTTC. Its translation is CASTLILEQYF.

The genes are TRBV7-6 and TRBJ2-7; possible D gene TRBD1, 6 bases. Germline V lookup: CDR1 SGHVS, CDR2 FNYEAQ. V was cut by 1 base and J by 4 bases, with 8 bases left in between. The CDR3 has 13 residues. The CDR3 loop is CASSLVGGYEQYF. The CDR3 DNA reads TGTGCCAGCAGCTTAGTAGGGGGTTACGAGCAGTACTTC.

This chain uses TRBV7-2 with TRBJ2-3; D perhaps matches TRBD1 (5 bases). Trimming took off 5 bases at V and 4 bases at J, with 13 bases between the two ends. The CDR3 length is 14 residues. Germline V gene sequence: CDR1 SGHTA, CDR2 FQGNSA. CDR3 loop: CASSNWGRPDTQYF. CDR3 nucleotides: TGTGCCAGCAGCAATTGGGGCCGACCAGATACGCAGTATTTT.

The chain combines TRBV6-5 with TRBJ2-1, with D hard to call. V was clipped by 2 bases and J by 1 base, with 9 bases between them. The CDR3 runs 15 residues. Germline V gives CDR1 MNHEY, CDR2 SVGAGI. The CDR3 is CASSYRQLSYNEQFF. CDR3 DNA: TGTGCCAGCAGTTACCGGCAGCTATCCTACAATGAGCAGTTCTTC.

The chain has TRBV21-1 and TRBJ2-7. TRBV21-1 is noted as a pseudogene. The CDR3 runs to 14 residues. The CDR3 loop is CARVGCEGMYEQYF. CDR3 coding DNA: TGTGCCAGGGTGGGTTGCGAGGGGATGTACGAGCAGTACTTC.

This clone is a singleton in its sample. The V call is TRBV5-4, the J call TRBJ2-7; 8 bases align to TRBD2. CDR3 length: 17 amino acids. CDR1 SGHNT and CDR2 YYREEE come from the germline V gene (reference sequence). V lost 7 bases and J lost 3; bases outside the gene matches: 18. CDR3 in amino acids: CASGVFGLSGSSYEQYF. The CDR3 coding sequence is TGTGCCAGCGGGGTATTCGGGCTCAGCGGGAGTAGCTACGAGCAGTACTTC.

This chain joins TRBV27 and TRBJ2-1; the D gene is possibly TRBD1 (6 bases). CDR3 size: 15 residues. Trimming stripped 6 bases from V and 0 bases from J, with 12 bases between. In germline, CDR1 is MNHEY, CDR2 SMNVEV (reference sequence). The CDR3 protein is CASRPQGPSYNEQFF. In DNA, the CDR3 is TGTGCCAGCAGACCGCAGGGGCCCTCCTACAATGAGCAGTTCTTC.

The chain has TRBV5-1 and TRBJ2-3, with 10 bases aligning to TRBD2. The CDR3 totals 17 residues. The V segment lost 3 bases and the J segment 5 bases; nucleotides outside the gene matches: 12. Germline lookup yields CDR1 SGHRS and CDR2 YFSETQ. The CDR3 bases are TGCGCCAGCAGCTCCTCGCTCGCTAGCGGGAGTGGAGATACGCAGTATTTT. This translates into CASSSSLASGSGDTQYF.

The V gene is TRBV2, the J gene TRBJ1-2; no clear D gene. V shed 1 base and J shed 5 bases, with 8 bases lying between them. This CDR3 contains 13 residues. From germline, CDR1 is SNHLY and CDR2 FYNNEI. CDR3 coding DNA: TGTGCCAGCAGTGAAGGACGGCGGTATGGCTACACCTTC. This codes for CASSEGRRYGYTF.

The chain recombines TRBV5-4 with TRBJ2-1; 7 bases map to TRBD2. CDR3 length equals 15 residues. The ends lost 4 bases at V and 1 base at J; junction bases unmatched: 5. Germline V gene data show CDR1 as SGHNT and CDR2 as YYREEE (reference sequence). DNA for the CDR3: TGTGCCAGCAGCCTCGGGACTATATCCTACAATGAGCAGTTCTTC. It is translated as CASSLGTISYNEQFF.

The table lists this clone with a count of one. The J gene is TRBJ2-7, the V gene TRBV6-5; TRBD1 agrees at 10 bases. Germline V lookup: CDR1 MNHEY, CDR2 SVGAGI. The CDR3 has 15 residues. V shed 1 base, J shed 5 bases, and the junction held 5 bases outside the gene matches. CDR3 amino acids: CASSYWGQGSNEQYF. As DNA, the CDR3 is TGTGCCAGCAGTTACTGGGGACAGGGGTCCAACGAGCAGTACTTC.

This chain connects TRBV19 to TRBJ2-3; tentatively, D is TRBD2 (5 bases). Germline loops: CDR1 LNHDA, CDR2 SQIVND (reference sequence). Deletions cut 6 bases from V and 2 bases from J, with 9 bases between. This CDR3 is 13 amino acids long. Here the CDR3 DNA reads TGTGCCAGTAGAGCGGACCACACAGATACGCAGTATTTT. Translated: CASRADHTDTQYF.

The rearrangement links TRBV7-2 to TRBJ2-2; D unresolved. The V and J ends lost 2 bases and 7 bases respectively, with 11 bases between them. This CDR3 is 14 amino acids long. The V gene's germline CDR1 is SGHTA and CDR2 FQGNSA. As DNA, the CDR3 is TGTGCCAGCAGCTTACTTACCGGGCTCGGGGAGCTGTTTTTT. Its protein product is CASSLLTGLGELFF.

The rearrangement joins TRBV5-4 to TRBJ2-1; D gene uncertain. The V gene lost 4 bases and the J gene lost 6 bases, with 5 bases spanning the gap. Looked up from germline, CDR1 is SGHNT and CDR2 is YYREEE (reference sequence). The CDR3 sequence is 11 residues long. The CDR3 loop is CASSRINEQFF. The CDR3 DNA is TGTGCCAGCAGCCGAATCAATGAGCAGTTCTTC.

The rearrangement uses TRBV4-3 and TRBJ2-3, with a possible D match to TRBD1 (6 bases). The CDR3 has 15 residues. Germline CDR1 is LGHNA and CDR2 is YSLEER. The germline V and J ends were trimmed by 1 base and 3 bases, with 11 bases remaining between them. This CDR3 reads CASSQGPQGTDTQYF. CDR3 DNA: TGCGCCAGCAGCCAAGGCCCACAGGGAACAGATACGCAGTATTTT.

The rearrangement links TRBV29-1 to TRBJ2-5, with unresolved D. The CDR3 length is 13 residues. From germline, CDR1 is SQVTM and CDR2 ANQGSEA. V gave up 5 bases and J gave up 2 bases, with 12 bases separating them. The DNA for the CDR3 is TGCAGCGTTCTGGACGGAAAGCAAGAGACCCAGTACTTC. Amino acids: CSVLDGKQETQYF.

V usage is TRBV7-6 and J usage is TRBJ2-1, with D perhaps being TRBD1 or TRBD2 (5 bases each). Trimming stripped 1 base from V and 1 base from J, with 5 bases between. The CDR3 has 14 residues. CDR1 and CDR2 (germline): SGHVS, FNYEAQ. The CDR3, as DNA: TGTGCCAGCAGCTTAGGGGGGTCCTACAATGAGCAGTTCTTC. It codes for CASSLGGSYNEQFF. Looking up the rest from reference TRBV7-6 and TRBJ2-1 gives the full variable domain: GAGVSQSPRYKVTKRGQDVALRCDPISGHVSLYWYRQALGQGPEFLTYFNYEAQQDKSGLPNDRFSAERPEGSISTLTIQRTEQRDSAMYRCASSLGGSYNEQFFGPGTRLTVL.

The chain joins TRBV7-2 to TRBJ2-5; 9 bases match TRBD2. CDR3 length: 14 amino acids. Germline V gene sequence: CDR1 SGHTA, CDR2 FQGNSA. Trimming cost V 5 bases and J 8 bases; bases outside gene matches: 9. The CDR3 is CASSPVVAGVTQYF. The CDR3 DNA reads TGTGCCAGCAGCCCGGTGGTAGCGGGAGTCACCCAGTACTTC.

This chain connects TRBV9 to TRBJ2-2, with 10 bases lining up with TRBD2. Germline CDR1 SGDLS, CDR2 YYNGEE. Trimming removed 0 bases from V and 7 bases from J; junction bases left unmatched: 3. CDR3 size: 15 residues. Here the CDR3 DNA reads TGTGCCAGCAGCGTAGGGACTAGCGGTGACGGGGAGCTGTTTTTT. The encoded protein is CASSVGTSGDGELFF.

CDR3 protein: CASSLYPSGTTDTQYF. Written as DNA, the CDR3 is TGCGCCAGCAGTCTCTATCCTAGCGGGACCACAGATACGCAGTATTTT. The V gene is TRBV5-1, the J gene TRBJ2-3; 9 bases are shared with TRBD2. This CDR3 has 16 residues. Germline CDR1 reads SGHRS; CDR2 reads YFSETQ. V trimming: 5 bases; J trimming: 2 bases; junction bases outside the gene matches: 9.

This clone is a singleton in its sample. The chain carries TRBV19 and TRBJ1-5, with a tentative D call TRBD1 (6 bases). The V end lost 1 base, the J end lost 4 bases, and 11 bases lay between the germline ends. Germline values: CDR1 LNHDA, CDR2 SQIVND (reference sequence). This CDR3 is 15 amino acids long. The CDR3 loop reads CASSIGAGENQPQHF. CDR3 nucleotides: TGTGCCAGTAGTATAGGGGCAGGGGAGAATCAGCCCCAGCATTTT.

On this clone itself: Other DNA sequences from this sample encode an identical CDR3 as well. This chain links TRBV7-2 with TRBJ2-1; 9 bases are shared with TRBD2. J lost 4 bases, V lost 3 bases, and 4 bases had no gene match. The CDR3 is made up of 15 amino acids. Germline assignment: CDR1 SGHTA and CDR2 FQGNSA. The chain's CDR3 is CASSLGLAVYNEQFF. CDR3 nucleotide sequence: TGTGCCAGCAGCTTGGGACTAGCCGTATACAATGAGCAGTTCTTC.

The J gene is TRBJ1-1, the V gene TRBV15; D remains ambiguous. Germline V gene lookup returns CDR1 LNHNV and CDR2 YYDKDF (reference sequence). V was pared by 1 base and J by 3 bases, with 6 bases between. The CDR3 spans 13 residues. The DNA for the CDR3 is TGTGCCACCAGCAGAGGCGGGGACACTGAAGCTTTCTTT. Translation gives CATSRGGDTEAFF.

The CDR3 region is CATSGYSSNEQFF. CDR3 sequence (DNA): TGTGCCACCAGCGGTTACAGTAGCAATGAGCAGTTCTTC. The rearrangement uses TRBV15 and TRBJ2-1; D is undetermined. Germline V gene sequence: CDR1 LNHNV, CDR2 YYDKDF (reference sequence). This CDR3 spans 13 amino acids. The V and J ends lost 5 bases and 6 bases respectively, with 11 bases between them.

The rearrangement links TRBV7-8 to TRBJ1-3, with D uncertain. From germline, CDR1 is SGHVS and CDR2 FQNEAQ. CDR3 size: 15 residues. Trimming stripped 0 bases from V and 4 bases from J, with 10 bases between. The CDR3 spells CASSLAVGYGNTIYF. The CDR3 DNA reads TGTGCCAGCAGCTTAGCCGTCGGGTACGGAAACACCATATATTTT.

The CDR3: CASSLEQGGNQPQHF. In DNA form, the CDR3 reads TGTGCCAGCTCACTAGAACAGGGAGGCAATCAGCCCCAGCATTTT. V gene TRBV18 combines with J gene TRBJ1-5; TRBD1 might be the D (6 bases). CDR3 length: 15 residues. Germline lookup yields CDR1 KGHSH and CDR2 LQKENI. V was trimmed by 4 bases and J by 2 bases, leaving 12 bases between them.

This chain connects TRBV28 to TRBJ2-7; TRBD1 agrees at 9 bases. V shed 4 bases and J 3 bases; nucleotides not matched to a gene: 1. Looked up from germline, CDR1 is MDHEN and CDR2 is SYDVKM. The CDR3 has 13 amino acids. The DNA for the CDR3 is TGTGCCAGCAGTTGGACAGGGGACTACGAGCAGTACTTC. Amino acid sequence: CASSWTGDYEQYF.

The chain recombines TRBV5-4 with TRBJ2-7, with 8 bases aligning to TRBD2. Trimming removed 2 bases from V and 7 bases from J; junction bases left unmatched: 11. In germline, CDR1 is SGHNT, CDR2 YYREEE (reference sequence). This CDR3 is 15 amino acids long. The chain's CDR3 is CASSFPGLGLGEQYF. The CDR3 nucleotides are TGTGCCAGCAGCTTCCCGGGACTAGGCTTGGGTGAGCAGTACTTC.